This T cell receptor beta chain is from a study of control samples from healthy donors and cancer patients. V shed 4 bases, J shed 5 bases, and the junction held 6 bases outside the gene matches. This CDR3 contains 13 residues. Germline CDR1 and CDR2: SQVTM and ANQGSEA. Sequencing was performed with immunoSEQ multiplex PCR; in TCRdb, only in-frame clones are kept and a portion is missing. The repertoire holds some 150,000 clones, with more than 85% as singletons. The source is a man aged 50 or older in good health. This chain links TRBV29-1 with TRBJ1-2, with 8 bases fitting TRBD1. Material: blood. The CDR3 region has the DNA TGCAGCGTTGCTCGACAGGGGCATTATGGCTACACCTTC. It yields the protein CSVARQGHYGYTF.